The 24 T cell receptor beta chains listed next were all sequenced from one sample in a study of CD8 T cells in Susac syndrome. When the RNA was reverse transcribed, random hexamers were used with an input of about 0.45 to 1 ug. Via MiXCR, TCRdb re-called the immunoSEQ multiplex PCR reads, giving one row per CDR3 protein. The sample contains 140,000 or so distinct CDR3 sequences, roughly 94% of which appear only once. The sample comprised CD4+ T cells from PBMCs. The receptors stem from a human donor in good health.

The chain joins TRBV7-2 to TRBJ1-3; D is uncertain. The V gene lost 5 bases and the J gene lost 4 bases, with 12 bases spanning the gap. The CDR3 sequence is 14 residues long. The germline V gene has CDR1 SGHTA and CDR2 FQGNSA. In nucleotides, the CDR3 is TGTGCCAGCAGCAGACGCGGGCAAGGAAACACCATATATTTT. It yields the protein CASSRRGQGNTIYF.

The rearrangement joins TRBV6-5 to TRBJ2-3; possible D gene TRBD2, 5 bases. CDR1 MNHEY and CDR2 SVGAGI come from the germline V gene. The CDR3 has 18 amino acids. Trimming removed 2 bases at V and 2 bases at J, with 20 bases between. This chain's CDR3 is CASSYLIWRVLFTDTQYF. CDR3 in DNA: TGTGCCAGCAGTTACCTAATTTGGCGGGTCTTATTCACAGATACGCAGTATTTT.

This clonotype was seen a handful of times. V and J are TRBV6-2 or TRBV6-3 and TRBJ1-2; 7 bases agree with TRBD1. There are 13 residues in the CDR3. Trimming at V came to 6 bases and at J to 4 bases, leaving 5 bases not matched to a gene. Germline CDR1 MNHEY, CDR2 SVGEGT. The CDR3 region is CASSPDRVYGYTF. Written as DNA, the CDR3 is TGTGCCAGCAGCCCCGACAGGGTCTATGGCTACACCTTC.

This chain links TRBV10-3 with TRBJ2-7; TRBD2 matches at 7 bases. With V trimmed by 6 bases and J by 2 bases, 4 bases remained unmatched. Germline V lookup: CDR1 ENHRY, CDR2 SYGVKD. The CDR3 covers 13 residues. The CDR3 DNA reads TGTGCCATCAGGGGGACTATGCCCTACGAGCAGTACTTC. Its protein product is CAIRGTMPYEQYF.

The chain links TRBV7-2 to TRBJ2-2; a possible D gene is TRBD2 (6 bases). From germline, CDR1 is SGHTA and CDR2 FQGNSA. The V gene lost 5 bases and the J gene lost 5 bases, with 21 bases spanning the gap. The CDR3 is made up of 17 amino acids. This CDR3 reads CASSLLTRELGTGELFF. The CDR3 DNA follows: TGTGCCAGCAGCCTACTGACTCGGGAGTTAGGGACCGGGGAGCTGTTTTTT.

This chain connects TRBV11-2 to TRBJ1-2, with a tentative D call TRBD1 (5 bases). The CDR3 length is 14 residues. The germline V and J ends were trimmed by 5 bases and 5 bases, with 15 bases remaining between them. CDR1 SGHAT and CDR2 FQNNGV come from the germline V gene. The CDR3: CASSGDWGNYGYTF. DNA of the CDR3: TGTGCCAGCAGCGGGGATTGGGGGAATTATGGCTACACCTTC.

The chain is built from TRBV7-3 and TRBJ1-2; the D gene is possibly TRBD1 (5 bases). The CDR3 contains 13 residues. Trimming removed 1 base at V and 6 bases at J, with 9 bases between. Per the germline V gene, CDR1 is SGHTA and CDR2 is FQGTGA. The CDR3 DNA follows: TGTGCCAGCAGCTTAAGGGCAGGGAATGGCTACACCTTC. It specifies CASSLRAGNGYTF.

J is TRBJ1-1 and V is TRBV18, with 7 bases that match TRBD1. The ends lost 1 base at V and 4 bases at J; junction bases unmatched: 3. Germline V gene lookup returns CDR1 KGHSH and CDR2 LQKENI. The CDR3 sequence is 14 residues long. The DNA of the CDR3 is TGTGCCAGCTCACCACAGGGGGCGGTCACTGAAGCTTTCTTT. Residues: CASSPQGAVTEAFF.

The chain combines TRBV5-4 with TRBJ2-5, with D perhaps TRBD2 (5 bases). The CDR3 totals 13 residues. Trimming took 0 bases from V and 5 from J, leaving 8 bases between them. Germline loops: CDR1 SGHNT, CDR2 YYREEE (reference sequence). The CDR3 nucleotides read TGTGCCAGCAGCTTGGACGGGATGGAGACCCAGTACTTC. Its translation: CASSLDGMETQYF.

This chain joins TRBV10-2 and TRBJ2-2, with D unresolved. This CDR3 contains 13 residues. The V gene's germline CDR1 is WSHSY and CDR2 SAAADI. V was cut by 2 bases and J by 5 bases, with 6 bases left in between. The chain's CDR3 is CASSEPRTGELFF. As DNA, the CDR3 is TGCGCCAGCAGTGAGCCCCGAACCGGGGAGCTGTTTTTT.

This chain joins TRBV7-9 and TRBJ1-2, with a tentative D call TRBD1 (5 bases). Trimming stripped 1 base from V and 5 bases from J, with 11 bases between. CDR3 length equals 14 residues. Germline V gene lookup returns CDR1 SEHNR and CDR2 FQNEAQ (reference sequence). CDR3 loop: CASSLGSGTYGYTF. As DNA, the CDR3 is TGTGCCAGCAGCTTAGGGTCGGGGACTTATGGCTACACCTTC.

The rearrangement links TRBV14 to TRBJ1-4; D uncertain. CDR3 length: 15 residues. Germline V gene lookup returns CDR1 SGHDN and CDR2 FVKESK. V was clipped by 1 base and J by 7 bases, with 13 bases between them. For the CDR3, the DNA is TGTGCCAGCAGCCAAGGGAAACGTCGCCTTGAAAAACTGTTTTTT. This encodes CASSQGKRRLEKLFF.

V gene TRBV10-1 combines with J gene TRBJ2-7; 7 bases match TRBD1. CDR3 size: 13 residues. The germline CDR1 and CDR2 sequences are WNHNN and SYGVQD (reference sequence). V trimming: 6 bases; J trimming: 4 bases; junction bases outside the gene matches: 6. CDR3 bases: TGCGCCAGCAGCGGGACAGTACCGTACGAGCAGTACTTC. Protein product: CASSGTVPYEQYF.

The rearrangement links TRBV7-9 to TRBJ2-1; 10 nucleotides match TRBD2. The CDR3 covers 16 residues. Germline V gives CDR1 SEHNR, CDR2 FQNEAQ (reference sequence). The V and J ends lost 4 bases and 7 bases, in that order; junction bases with no gene match: 10. DNA for the CDR3: TGTGCCAGCAGCTCACTAGCGGGGCCTTTAGTAAATGAGCAGTTCTTC. Translated: CASSSLAGPLVNEQFF.

This chain links TRBV14 with TRBJ2-5, with 8 nucleotides matching TRBD2. This CDR3 has 15 amino acids. The germline CDR1 and CDR2 sequences are SGHDN and FVKESK. With V trimmed by 5 bases and J by 5 bases, 10 bases remained unmatched. CDR3 DNA: TGTGCCAGCAGCGAGATAGCGGGGAGGAGGGAGACCCAGTACTTC. Translating gives CASSEIAGRRETQYF.

This chain uses TRBV7-2 with TRBJ2-3, with 10 bases lining up with TRBD2. Germline values: CDR1 SGHTA, CDR2 FQGNSA. With 1 base clipped from V and 4 bases from J, the junction kept 2 bases outside the gene matches. This CDR3 comprises 15 residues. CDR3 bases: TGTGCCAGCAGCTTAGAAGCGGGAGGGGCAGATACGCAGTATTTT. Translation gives CASSLEAGGADTQYF. Filled out from reference TRBV7-2 and TRBJ2-3, the complete variable domain reads GAGVSQSPSNKVTEKGKDVELRCDPISGHTALYWYRQSLGQGLEFLIYFQGNSAPDKSGLPSDRFSAERTGGSVSTLTIQRTQQEDSAVYLCASSLEAGGADTQYFGPGTRLTVL.

This chain links TRBV20-1 with TRBJ1-5; the D is unclear. Germline assignment: CDR1 DFQATT and CDR2 SNEGSKA (reference sequence). The CDR3 runs to 13 residues. V was clipped by 6 bases and J by 2 bases, with 11 bases between them. CDR3 sequence: CSAGGKGNQPQHF. CDR3 sequence (DNA): TGCAGTGCCGGAGGGAAGGGCAATCAGCCCCAGCATTTT.

The V call is TRBV27, the J call TRBJ1-4; a weak D match, TRBD1 (6 bases). Trimming cost V 8 bases and J 5 bases, with 27 bases left between them. The CDR3 extends over 18 amino acids. CDR1 MNHEY and CDR2 SMNVEV come from the germline V gene (reference sequence). CDR3 DNA sequence: TGTGCCAGCGCCCTTAGCAACCCCATGGGACACATAAATGAAAAACTGTTTTTT. Amino acids: CASALSNPMGHINEKLFF.

The chain recombines TRBV7-8 with TRBJ2-5, with D possibly being TRBD1 (7 bases). Germline V gene lookup returns CDR1 SGHVS and CDR2 FQNEAQ. The CDR3 spans 15 residues. The V and J ends lost 5 bases and 4 bases respectively, with 17 bases between them. The CDR3 nucleotides read TGTGCCAGCAGCATCGGGACAGTGGGGGGAGAGACCCAGTACTTC. It is translated as CASSIGTVGGETQYF.

The chain uses TRBV29-1 and TRBJ1-2; the D is unclear. CDR3 size: 11 residues. Trimming left V 4 bases short and J 4 bases short, with 7 bases between. Germline V gene data show CDR1 as SQVTM and CDR2 as ANQGSEA. CDR3 coding DNA: TGCAGCGTTGTGGTAGTCTATGGCTACACCTTC. This gives the protein CSVVVVYGYTF.

The rearrangement links TRBV4-1 to TRBJ1-1; 7 nucleotides align to TRBD1. Germline V gives CDR1 MGHRA, CDR2 YSYEKL. The V and J ends lost 6 bases and 2 bases, in that order; junction bases with no gene match: 6. The CDR3 contains 14 residues. The CDR3 nucleotides read TGCGCCAGCAGAACCGGGACAGTAAACACTGAAGCTTTCTTT. Translated, it gives CASRTGTVNTEAFF.

The V call is TRBV7-9, the J call TRBJ2-5; weak D call: TRBD1 (5 bases). V was clipped by 4 bases and J by 4 bases, with 13 bases between them. The germline CDR1 and CDR2 sequences are SEHNR and FQNEAQ (reference sequence). This CDR3 contains 14 residues. CDR3 residues: CASSSPGMRETQYF. The CDR3 coding sequence is TGTGCCAGCAGCTCCCCAGGGATGCGAGAGACCCAGTACTTC. Drawing the rest from reference TRBV7-9 and TRBJ2-5, the complete variable domain is DTGVSQNPRHKITKRGQNVTFRCDPISEHNRLYWYRQTLGQGPEFLTYFQNEAQLEKSRLLSDRFSAERPKGSFSTLEIQRTEQGDSAMYLCASSSPGMRETQYFGPGTRLLVL.

This sequence joins TRBV28 and TRBJ1-1; D is unresolved. This CDR3 comprises 13 residues. V lost 1 base and J lost 6, with 9 bases in between. Germline V lookup: CDR1 MDHEN, CDR2 SYDVKM. The CDR3 DNA follows: TGTGCCAGCAGTTTATTACTCTCCCCTGAAGCTTTCTTT. Residues: CASSLLLSPEAFF. Complete variable domain (other parts from reference TRBV28 and TRBJ1-1): DVKVTQSSRYLVKRTGEKVFLECVQDMDHENMFWYRQDPGLGLRLIYFSYDVKMKEKGDIPEGYSVSREKKERFSLILESASTNQTSMYLCASSLLLSPEAFFGQGTRLTVV.

This clonotype turned up a few times. The chain is built from TRBV7-2 and TRBJ1-1, with D tentatively TRBD1 (6 bases). Germline CDR1 and CDR2: SGHTA and FQGNSA. This CDR3 spans 13 amino acids. V was trimmed by 6 bases and J by 1 base, leaving 9 bases between them. CDR3: CASSSGQNTEAFF. The CDR3 region has the DNA TGTGCCAGCAGTTCGGGACAGAACACTGAAGCTTTCTTT. Combining the CDR3 with reference TRBV7-2 and TRBJ1-1 gives the whole variable domain GAGVSQSPSNKVTEKGKDVELRCDPISGHTALYWYRQSLGQGLEFLIYFQGNSAPDKSGLPSDRFSAERTGGSVSTLTIQRTQQEDSAVYLCASSSGQNTEAFFGQGTRLTVV.